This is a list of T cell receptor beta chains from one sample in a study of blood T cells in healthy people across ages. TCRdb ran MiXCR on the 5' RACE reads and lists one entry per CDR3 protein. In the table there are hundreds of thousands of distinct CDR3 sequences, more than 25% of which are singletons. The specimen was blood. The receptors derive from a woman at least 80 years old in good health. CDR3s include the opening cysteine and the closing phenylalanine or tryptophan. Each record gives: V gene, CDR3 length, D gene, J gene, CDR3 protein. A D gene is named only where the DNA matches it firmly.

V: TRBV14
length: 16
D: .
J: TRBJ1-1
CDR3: CASSQVRDSPHTEAFF

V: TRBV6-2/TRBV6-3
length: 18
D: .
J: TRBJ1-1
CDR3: CASRDVPGGDTRGTEAFF

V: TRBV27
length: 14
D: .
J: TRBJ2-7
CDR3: CASSLSQGLGEQYF

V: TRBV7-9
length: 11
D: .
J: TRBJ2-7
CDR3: CASSLVHEQYF

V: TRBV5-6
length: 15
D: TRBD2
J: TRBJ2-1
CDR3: CASSFSGVPYNEQFF

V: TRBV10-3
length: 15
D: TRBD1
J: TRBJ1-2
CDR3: CATNRGREALYGYTF

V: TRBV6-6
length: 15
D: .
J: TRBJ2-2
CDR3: CASRKPGVSTGELFF

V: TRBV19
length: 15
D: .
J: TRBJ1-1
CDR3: CASSQGLLGVAEAFF

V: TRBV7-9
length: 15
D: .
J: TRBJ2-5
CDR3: CASSPGSRFQETQYF

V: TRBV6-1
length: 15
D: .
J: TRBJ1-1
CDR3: CASTHRPGENTEAFF

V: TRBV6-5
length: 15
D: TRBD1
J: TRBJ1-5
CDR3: CASTYVGQGGQPQHF

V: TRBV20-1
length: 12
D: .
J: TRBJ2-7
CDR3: CSATPQFYEQYF

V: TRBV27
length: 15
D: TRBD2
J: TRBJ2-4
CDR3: CASSLKSGGKNIQYF

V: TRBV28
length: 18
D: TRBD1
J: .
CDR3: CASRPNSFGTGITNEQYF

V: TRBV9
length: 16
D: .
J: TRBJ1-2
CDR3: CASAGPKSSPSYGYTF

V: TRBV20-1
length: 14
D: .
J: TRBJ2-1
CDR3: CSVKDFFLYNEQFF

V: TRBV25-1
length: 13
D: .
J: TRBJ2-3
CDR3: CASSGAGTDTQYF

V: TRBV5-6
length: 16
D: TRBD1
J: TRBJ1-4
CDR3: CASTRDRGVTNEKLFF

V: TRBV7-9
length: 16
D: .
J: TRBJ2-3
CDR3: CASSPQLGRSTDTQYF

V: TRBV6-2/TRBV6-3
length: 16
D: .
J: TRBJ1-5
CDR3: CASSYPTGHSNQPQHF

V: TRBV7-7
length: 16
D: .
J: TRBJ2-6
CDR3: CASSPLGGIGANVLTF

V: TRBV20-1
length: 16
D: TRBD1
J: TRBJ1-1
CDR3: CSATGTGGFLNTEAFF

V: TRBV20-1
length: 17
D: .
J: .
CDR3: CSAPGPGWDSISYEQYF

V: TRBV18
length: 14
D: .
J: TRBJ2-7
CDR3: CASSPVQGATEQYF

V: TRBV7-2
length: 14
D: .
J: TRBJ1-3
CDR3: CASSQQGGRNTIYF

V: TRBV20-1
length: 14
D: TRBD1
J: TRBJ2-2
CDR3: CSARVGTGIGELFF

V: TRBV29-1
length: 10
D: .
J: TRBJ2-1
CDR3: CSVAYSEQFF

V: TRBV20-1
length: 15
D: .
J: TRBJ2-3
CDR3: CSARDTRGRTDTQYF

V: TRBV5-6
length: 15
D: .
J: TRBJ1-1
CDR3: CASSPPSRVNTEAFF